The present entry profiles one T cell receptor beta chain with its context. The sample originates from a study of metastatic and nonmetastatic thyroid tumors. Study-level information: Across blood and tumor or nodule tissue, repertoires from malignant and benign thyroid patients were compared with one another.

Until they underwent thyroid surgery, no patient had received any treatment. As handled by the study authors: What underpinned the distant-metastasis classifier for papillary thyroid cancer was the set of CDR3 differences across clinicopathological groups. TCRdb re-analyzed the PCR reads through MiXCR. The V and J calls reflect TCRdb's pipeline rather than the authors' work. The data show some 19,000 clones, with approximately 29% seen just once and roughly 20% held by the top ten. The CDR3 loop spans 13 amino acids. V lost 6 bases to trimming and J lost 4 bases, with 13 bases between them. Germline V gene sequence: CDR1 SNHLY, CDR2 FYNNEI.

The source is a female donor with papillary thyroid cancer or a benign thyroid nodule (not recorded which). Some clones in this sample may be carry-over from other donors' samples. This chain links TRBV2 with TRBJ2-7; D might be TRBD2 (5 bases). The sample consisted of adjacent normal tissue. CDR3 DNA: TGTGCCAGCAGGACCCCCGAGGGTTACGAGCAGTACTTC. Translated, it gives CASRTPEGYEQYF.